Only a few counts were recorded for the clone carrying this T cell receptor (beta chain). What it binds is not known. The record originates from a study of blood T cells in healthy people across ages. A second PCR of roughly 7 to 11 cycles used a sample-barcoded 5' primer and a J-beta primer mix. TCRdb redid the calling of the 5' RACE reads with MiXCR, one entry per CDR3 protein. The repertoire includes some 710,000 distinct CDR3 sequences, around 50% of them detected once, and less than 20% sits in the top ten. Regarding the study as a whole: Strong correlation was found linking TCR beta diversity to naive T cell percentage. In the absence of known donor CMV status, changes in expanded clonotypes were possibly confounded. Both naive CD4+ cell counts and diversity were greater in long-lived donors than in aged donors.

Every donor gave roughly 9.2 milliliters of peripheral blood. The clonotype originates from a man at least 80 years old in good health. Sequencing was carried out using blood.

The CDR3 reads CSARETSGLNEQFF. The DNA for the CDR3 is TGCAGTGCTAGAGAGACTAGCGGACTCAATGAGCAGTTCTTC. The V call is TRBV20-1, the J call TRBJ2-1, with 9 bases fitting TRBD2. The CDR3 is 14 residues long. V lost 0 bases and J lost 6; bases outside the gene matches: 3. The germline V gene encodes CDR1 DFQATT and CDR2 SNEGSKA (reference sequence).